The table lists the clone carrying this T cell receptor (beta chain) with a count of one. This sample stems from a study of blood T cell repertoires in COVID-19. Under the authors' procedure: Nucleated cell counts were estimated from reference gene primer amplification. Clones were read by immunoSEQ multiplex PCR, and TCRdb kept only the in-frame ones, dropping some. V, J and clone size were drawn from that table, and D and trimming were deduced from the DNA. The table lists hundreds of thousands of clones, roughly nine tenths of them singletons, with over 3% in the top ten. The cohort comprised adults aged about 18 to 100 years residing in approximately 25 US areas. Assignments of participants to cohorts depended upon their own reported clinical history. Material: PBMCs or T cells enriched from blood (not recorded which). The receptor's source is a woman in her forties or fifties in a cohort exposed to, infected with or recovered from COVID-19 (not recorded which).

The CDR3 reads CASTPLRGPQYF. As DNA, the CDR3 is TGTGCCAGCACCCCCCTGCGGGGCCCGCAGTACTTC. The J gene is TRBJ2-7, the V gene TRBV28, with D possibly being TRBD2 (6 bases). Germline loops: CDR1 MDHEN, CDR2 SYDVKM. The V and J ends lost 7 bases and 9 bases respectively, with 16 bases between them. This CDR3 has 12 residues.